These 11 T cell receptor beta chains share one sample of origin, sequenced in a study of regulatory T cells in long-lasting Graves disease (TCRdb year 2021). The library was prepared using multiplex PCR. This sample was sequenced with an Illumina HiSeq 4000. TCR beta libraries were built with iRepertoire HTBI primers and Arm-PCR amplification of CDR3 regions. Using fastp trimming at Q25 and MiXCR clonotype assembly, TCRdb reanalyzed the public sequencing data and kept in-frame beta chains. Rows are unified per CDR3 protein, each entry keeping the most common DNA and genes. In this sample the table shows 350,000 to 450,000 distinct CDR3 sequences, around 14% of which occur a single time. Together, the top ten hold approximately 15% of the sample. Read against the paper, the sample's time point label means: newly diagnosed GD, antithyroid drugs for less than 3 months. For both TCR sequencing and RNA sequencing, RNA was extracted from PBMCs using TRIzol.

These data also formed part of another study, on T cells in Graves' hyperthyroidism and ophthalmopathy.

Material: peripheral blood mononuclear cells (PBMCs), obtained at new diagnosis, from a patient treated with antithyroid drugs. The source of these receptors is a woman in her twenties or thirties with Graves disease. Donor details come from another sample of the same person, matched by shared clones.

V usage is TRBV10-1 and J usage is TRBJ2-1; TRBD2 matches at 7 bases. This CDR3 comprises 15 residues. The V gene's germline CDR1 is WNHNN and CDR2 SYGVQD (reference sequence). J gave up 5 bases and V 6 bases, and 10 bases lay outside the gene matches. The CDR3 spells CASSFGASGNNEQFF. The CDR3 DNA reads TGCGCCAGCAGCTTTGGGGCTAGCGGAAACAATGAGCAGTTCTTC.

This clonotype has ten or more counts. This chain links TRBV20-1 with TRBJ2-3; 9 nucleotides line up with TRBD2. The CDR3 loop spans 16 amino acids. The V gene's germline CDR1 is DFQATT and CDR2 SNEGSKA (reference sequence). V gave up 0 bases and J gave up 0 bases; unmatched junction bases: 4. CDR3 sequence: CSARDETSGSTDTQYF. CDR3 DNA sequence: TGCAGTGCTAGAGATGAGACTAGCGGTAGCACAGATACGCAGTATTTT.

The chain couples TRBV6-5 to TRBJ2-7; TRBD1 might be the D (5 bases). Germline V gene data show CDR1 as MNHEY and CDR2 as SVGAGI. V was pared by 2 bases and J by 0 bases, with 14 bases between. The CDR3 loop spans 16 amino acids. The DNA for the CDR3 is TGTGCCAGCAGTTACACCGTACAGGACCTCTCCTACGAGCAGTACTTC. Translation gives CASSYTVQDLSYEQYF.

V and J are TRBV28 and TRBJ2-4; D is perhaps TRBD2 (6 bases). From germline, CDR1 is MDHEN and CDR2 SYDVKM. This CDR3 spans 15 amino acids. V was trimmed by 5 bases and J by 3 bases, leaving 14 bases between them. The CDR3 here is CASSHGGAGKNIQYF. The CDR3 DNA is TGTGCCAGCAGTCACGGAGGGGCCGGCAAAAACATTCAGTACTTC.

This clonotype was observed many times. The chain links TRBV6-2 or TRBV6-3 to TRBJ2-5; tentatively, D is TRBD2 (5 bases). This CDR3 is built from 15 residues. Germline CDR1 and CDR2: MNHEY and SVGEGT. Trimming left V 4 bases short and J 1 base short, with 13 bases between. The CDR3 DNA reads TGTGCCAGCAGTTGGAGGAGCCAGCCCCAAGAGACCCAGTACTTC. Its translation is CASSWRSQPQETQYF.

This clonotype was counted ten times or more. At one end, the junction sequence differs from germline, possibly due to a read error. The genes are TRBV12-3 or TRBV12-4 and TRBJ1-3, with 9 positions matching TRBD1. The CDR3 contains 17 residues. For the CDR3, the DNA is TGTGCCAACAGTTGGGCCGGGACAGGGACGAAGAGAAACACCATATATTTT. Its protein is CANSWAGTGTKRNTIYF.

Ten or more counts support this clonotype. The chain couples TRBV28 to TRBJ1-5; TRBD1 matches at 7 bases. CDR3 length equals 14 residues. CDR1 is MDHEN and CDR2 is SYDVKM in the germline V gene. The junction had 6 bases not matched to a gene; V was cut back by 7 bases and J by 3 bases. For the CDR3, the DNA is TGTGCCAGCACTGAAGGGGGCAACAATCAGCCCCAGCATTTT. Translated: CASTEGGNNQPQHF.

This clonotype was recorded at least ten times. The chain uses TRBV28 and TRBJ1-5; D is unresolved. The CDR3 loop spans 14 amino acids. The germline V and J ends were trimmed by 8 bases and 6 bases, with 17 bases remaining between them. Germline CDR1 MDHEN, CDR2 SYDVKM. The CDR3: CASVTSSGFQPQHF. The CDR3 DNA is TGTGCCAGCGTAACGAGCAGTGGTTTTCAGCCCCAGCATTTT.

This chain connects TRBV11-3 to TRBJ2-1, with 15 bases identical to TRBD2. CDR1 is SGHNT and CDR2 is YENEEA in the germline V gene. V trimming: 4 bases; J trimming: 2 bases; junction bases outside the gene matches: 3. The CDR3 loop spans 17 amino acids. CDR3 amino acids: CASSSGTSGRTYNEQFF. As DNA, the CDR3 is TGTGCCAGCAGCTCGGGGACTAGCGGGAGGACCTACAATGAGCAGTTCTTC.

The sample holds a few counts of this clonotype. V gene TRBV28 combines with J gene TRBJ2-1; TRBD2 aligns across 9 bases. This CDR3 has 18 residues. J was trimmed by 0 bases and V by 2 bases; bases with no gene match: 8. Germline values: CDR1 MDHEN, CDR2 SYDVKM. CDR3 bases: TGTGCCAGCAGTTTAGTAACTAGCGGGTGGAGCTCCTACAATGAGCAGTTCTTC. Its translation is CASSLVTSGWSSYNEQFF.

This chain links TRBV18 with TRBJ2-2; a possible D gene is TRBD1 (6 bases). The V end lost 3 bases, the J end lost 6 bases, and 20 bases lay between the germline ends. The germline gives CDR1 KGHSH, CDR2 LQKENI. This CDR3 contains 17 residues. Here the CDR3 reads CASSPRQTGKGAGELFF. The CDR3 DNA sequence: TGTGCCAGCTCACCGAGACAAACAGGGAAAGGCGCCGGGGAGCTGTTTTTT.